This paragraph reports one T cell receptor beta chain. Clones were sequenced by immunoSEQ multiplex PCR, and TCRdb holds only the in-frame ones, with some missing. The repertoire has approximately 47,000 clones, under 90% of them found once; the top ten carry 8.8%. The source of the sample is a study of blood T cell repertoires in COVID-19. Turning to the study itself: Donors in the United States, Italy and Spain gave samples during acute or convalescent COVID-19.

V was trimmed by 5 bases and J by 4 bases, leaving 11 bases between them. The CDR3 covers 13 residues. CDR1 is KGHDR and CDR2 is SFDVKD in the germline V gene. The chain has TRBV24-1 and TRBJ2-7; tentatively, D is TRBD1 (6 bases). The sequencing input was peripheral blood. The clonotype was recovered from a man in his sixties with acute or convalescent COVID-19. Here the CDR3 DNA reads TGTGCCACCAGTGCCAGGGGCGCGTACGAGCAGTACTTC. It is translated as CATSARGAYEQYF.